These 25 T cell receptor beta chains were all obtained from the same sample, sequenced in a study of shared T cell receptors in the human thymus. Clones were read by immunoSEQ multiplex PCR, and TCRdb kept only the in-frame ones, dropping some. This table has 500,000 to 850,000 clones, approximately 87% appearing once. These data also featured in a second study, about human thymus T cells.

Sequenced material: thymocytes. The receptor set was obtained from a boy in the first two years of life with a congenital heart defect.

This chain uses TRBV27 with TRBJ2-1; 10 nucleotides agree with TRBD2. Trimming at V came to 6 bases and at J to 10 bases, leaving 9 bases not matched to a gene. The CDR3 runs to 14 residues. Germline CDR1 and CDR2: MNHEY and SMNVEV (reference sequence). CDR3 bases: TGTGCCAGCAGCCCCCCTAGCGGGAGTCGAGAGCAGTTCTTC. Translation: CASSPPSGSREQFF.

The rearrangement uses TRBV9 and TRBJ1-1, with 9 bases identical to TRBD1. This CDR3 contains 12 residues. The ends lost 3 bases at V and 10 bases at J; junction bases unmatched: 4. CDR1 SGDLS and CDR2 YYNGEE come from the germline V gene. The CDR3 coding sequence is TGTGCCAGCAGCGGTGAGACAGGGGGAGCTTTCTTT. This encodes CASSGETGGAFF.

The chain uses TRBV28 and TRBJ1-1, with TRBD1 matching 10 bases. V gave up 3 bases and J gave up 2 bases; unmatched junction bases: 12. CDR3 size: 18 residues. Germline values: CDR1 MDHEN, CDR2 SYDVKM. CDR3 nucleotide sequence: TGTGCCAGCAGTTTCAGGGTCGGGACAGGGGACAATAACACTGAAGCTTTCTTT. Protein: CASSFRVGTGDNNTEAFF.

This sequence joins TRBV28 and TRBJ1-5, with 9 positions matching TRBD1. V gave up 7 bases and J gave up 0 bases; unmatched junction bases: 16. The CDR3 has 19 amino acids. CDR1 is MDHEN and CDR2 is SYDVKM in the germline V gene. CDR3 residues: CASNSLSGTGWYSNQPQHF. The CDR3 region has the DNA TGTGCCAGCAACTCACTATCCGGGACAGGGTGGTATAGCAATCAGCCCCAGCATTTT.

V is TRBV21-1 and J is TRBJ2-3; the table's D gene call, TRBD2, was not cross checked with the DNA. TRBV21-1 is shown as a pseudogene. CDR3 length: 18 residues. The CDR3 loop reads CASSTRTSGDTSTDTQYF. For the CDR3, the DNA is TGTGCCAGCAGCACCCGGACTAGCGGGGACACTAGCACAGATACGCAGTATTTT.

The V gene is TRBV6-5, the J gene TRBJ2-2; 9 bases align to TRBD1. With 7 bases clipped from V and 7 bases from J, the junction kept 10 bases outside the gene matches. The CDR3 totals 15 residues. CDR1 is MNHEY and CDR2 is SVGAGI in the germline V gene. CDR3 in amino acids: CASNLRDRENGELFF. The CDR3 nucleotides read TGTGCCAGCAACCTACGGGACAGGGAAAACGGGGAGCTGTTTTTT.

This clone occurred once. V is TRBV6-5 and J is TRBJ2-2; D gene uncertain. The germline V and J ends were trimmed by 2 bases and 13 bases, with 14 bases remaining between them. Germline CDR1 and CDR2: MNHEY and SVGAGI. CDR3 length equals 13 residues. This CDR3 reads CASSYDPVSGLFF. CDR3 DNA sequence: TGTGCCAGCAGTTACGATCCTGTTAGTGGGCTGTTTTTT.

This chain joins TRBV6-5 and TRBJ2-3, with TRBD2 as a possible D gene (6 bases). V gave up 6 bases and J gave up 2 bases, with 15 bases separating them. CDR1 MNHEY and CDR2 SVGAGI come from the germline V gene. The CDR3 has 15 amino acids. This chain's CDR3 is CASREGPNYTDTQYF. In nucleotides, the CDR3 is TGTGCCAGCAGGGAGGGGCCAAATTACACAGATACGCAGTATTTT.

The rearrangement uses TRBV18 and TRBJ1-2, with D perhaps TRBD1 (6 bases). The V end was cut by 0 bases, the J end by 5 bases, with 16 bases between. The V gene's germline CDR1 is KGHSH and CDR2 LQKENI. There are 16 residues in the CDR3. The DNA of the CDR3 is TGTGCCAGCTCACCACCGGTACAGGGTCTACCATATGGCTACACCTTC. This codes for CASSPPVQGLPYGYTF. Combining the CDR3 with reference TRBV18 and TRBJ1-2 gives the whole variable domain NAGVMQNPRHLVRRRGQEARLRCSPMKGHSHVYWYRQLPEEGLKFMVYLQKENIIDESGMPKERFSAEFPKEGPSILRIQQVVRGDSAAYFCASSPPVQGLPYGYTFGSGTRLTVV.

In its sample, this clone was seen once. The chain employs TRBV4-1 and TRBJ1-2; D might be TRBD1 (6 bases). The V gene lost 4 bases and the J gene lost 4 bases, with 16 bases spanning the gap. This CDR3 spans 15 amino acids. Germline assignment: CDR1 MGHRA and CDR2 YSYEKL. CDR3 residues: CASSPRQETRYGYTF. DNA of the CDR3: TGCGCCAGCAGCCCCCGACAGGAGACTCGCTATGGCTACACCTTC.

The chain joins TRBV7-2 to TRBJ2-7, with 8 bases identical to TRBD1. V trimming: 6 bases; J trimming: 4 bases; junction bases outside the gene matches: 11. Germline CDR1 is SGHTA and CDR2 is FQGNSA. The CDR3 loop spans 15 amino acids. CDR3 sequence: CASSFGQGRLYEQYF. Here the CDR3 DNA reads TGTGCCAGCAGTTTCGGACAGGGACGACTTTACGAGCAGTACTTC.

This clone was seen only once. V usage is TRBV29-1 and J usage is TRBJ2-3, with a weak D call TRBD2 (5 bases). Germline V gene sequence: CDR1 SQVTM, CDR2 ANQGSEA. CDR3 length: 15 amino acids. The V and J ends lost 4 bases and 0 bases respectively, with 14 bases between them. The CDR3 DNA reads as TGCAGCGTTGGAGCGGACGGCCCTAGCACAGATACGCAGTATTTT. Translated: CSVGADGPSTDTQYF.

The chain carries TRBV14 and TRBJ2-7; 8 nucleotides agree with TRBD1. Germline values: CDR1 SGHDN, CDR2 FVKESK. This CDR3 spans 13 amino acids. The V segment lost 4 bases and the J segment 5 bases; nucleotides outside the gene matches: 4. The CDR3 region is CASSLDRGDEQYF. CDR3 coding DNA: TGTGCCAGCAGCCTTGACAGGGGTGACGAGCAGTACTTC.

J is TRBJ1-2 and V is TRBV30; 8 bases align to TRBD1. Germline V gene data show CDR1 as GTSNPN and CDR2 as SVGIG (reference sequence). There are 15 residues in the CDR3. The V gene end was trimmed by 4 bases and the J gene end by 3 bases; junction bases not matched to a gene: 10. CDR3 in DNA: TGTGCCTGGAACAACCCAGGGGGCGCCCACTATGGCTACACCTTC. This gives the protein CAWNNPGGAHYGYTF.

The chain uses TRBV7-2 and TRBJ1-1; D perhaps matches TRBD1 (6 bases). From germline, CDR1 is SGHTA and CDR2 FQGNSA. The CDR3 runs to 15 residues. The germline V and J ends were trimmed by 6 bases and 0 bases, with 14 bases remaining between them. Written as DNA, the CDR3 is TGTGCCAGCAGTACAGGGACCTCCCTGAACACTGAAGCTTTCTTT. This sequence encodes CASSTGTSLNTEAFF.

The chain has TRBV15 and TRBJ2-3, with TRBD1 as a possible D gene (6 bases). This CDR3 spans 16 amino acids. V was cut by 2 bases and J by 6 bases, with 18 bases left in between. Germline values: CDR1 LNHNV, CDR2 YYDKDF (reference sequence). CDR3 amino acids: CATSRFRDTRGDTQYF. CDR3 coding DNA: TGTGCCACCAGCAGATTCCGGGACACGAGGGGGGATACGCAGTATTTT. The complete variable domain, with remaining parts taken from reference TRBV15 and TRBJ2-3, reads DAMVIQNPRYQVTQFGKPVTLSCSQTLNHNVMYWYQQKSSQAPKLLFHYYDKDFNNEADTPDNFQSRRPNTSFCFLDIRSPGLGDTAMYLCATSRFRDTRGDTQYFGPGTRLTVL.

The rearrangement uses TRBV5-1 and TRBJ2-6; 7 positions match TRBD1. The trim removed 5 bases at V and 2 bases at J, leaving 7 bases unmatched. The CDR3 is made up of 16 amino acids. Looked up from germline, CDR1 is SGHRS and CDR2 is YFSETQ. CDR3 DNA: TGCGCCAGCAGAAAGACGCAGGGGGCTGGGGCCAACGTCCTGACTTTC. It is translated as CASRKTQGAGANVLTF. The full variable domain, its missing parts supplied by reference TRBV5-1 and TRBJ2-6, is KAGVTQTPRYLIKTRGQQVTLSCSPISGHRSVSWYQQTPGQGLQFLFEYFSETQRNKGNFPGRFSGRQFSNSRSEMNVSTLELGDSALYLCASRKTQGAGANVLTFGAGSRLTVL.

The chain has TRBV28 and TRBJ1-5; D is uncertain. V lost 6 bases and J 5 bases, leaving 8 bases between the germline ends. Germline-derived CDR1 and CDR2 are MDHEN and SYDVKM. The CDR3 runs to 12 residues. This CDR3 reads CASSPLYQPQHF. The CDR3 DNA follows: TGTGCCAGCAGCCCCCTCTATCAGCCCCAGCATTTT.

The chain carries TRBV15 and TRBJ2-7; perhaps TRBD1 as D (5 bases). Germline V gives CDR1 LNHNV, CDR2 YYDKDF (reference sequence). This CDR3 region has 15 residues. The ends were cut back, 0 bases at V and 2 bases at J, with 11 bases in the middle. This chain's CDR3 is CATSRDLTGPYEQYF. CDR3 nucleotides: TGTGCCACCAGCAGAGATCTCACAGGACCCTACGAGCAGTACTTC.

V usage is TRBV5-4 and J usage is TRBJ2-5; 9 positions agree with TRBD2. CDR1 is SGHNT and CDR2 is YYREEE in the germline V gene (reference sequence). This CDR3 is 16 amino acids long. The V gene end was trimmed by 0 bases and the J gene end by 1 base; junction bases not matched to a gene: 4. The CDR3: CASSLAAGGPQETQYF. The CDR3 nucleotides are TGTGCCAGCAGCTTGGCGGCGGGGGGGCCCCAAGAGACCCAGTACTTC.

This chain links TRBV4-3 with TRBJ2-1, with TRBD2 matching over 12 bases. The CDR3 has 16 amino acids. Germline CDR1 and CDR2: LGHNA and YSLEER. Germline trimming cut 2 bases from V and 8 bases from J; bases unmatched to any gene: 7. CDR3 DNA: TGCGCCAGCAGCCAAAACCTAGCGGGAGGGGGGTATGAGCAGTTCTTC. It encodes CASSQNLAGGGYEQFF.

The rearrangement links TRBV27 to TRBJ1-2; D is perhaps TRBD1 (5 bases). CDR1 is MNHEY and CDR2 is SMNVEV in the germline V gene (reference sequence). The V and J ends lost 4 bases and 4 bases respectively, with 28 bases between them. This CDR3 has 19 residues. This CDR3 is CASSSYRPGGGTRFYGYTF. The CDR3 DNA sequence: TGTGCCAGCAGTTCCTACCGCCCCGGTGGGGGGACCCGTTTCTATGGCTACACCTTC.

V gene TRBV20-1 combines with J gene TRBJ2-3; a weak D match, TRBD1 (5 bases). Trimming left V 2 bases short and J 5 bases short, with 5 bases between. The CDR3 consists of 11 residues. Germline values: CDR1 DFQATT, CDR2 SNEGSKA (reference sequence). The CDR3 sequence: CSARRGDTQYF. As DNA, the CDR3 is TGCAGTGCTAGAAGGGGAGATACGCAGTATTTT.

The rearrangement links TRBV7-9 to TRBJ1-2; D not certain. V was trimmed by 1 base and J by 7 bases, leaving 13 bases between them. Germline V gene data show CDR1 as SEHNR and CDR2 as FQNEAQ (reference sequence). The CDR3 extends over 14 amino acids. The CDR3: CASSLGCWASGYTF. In DNA, the CDR3 is TGTGCCAGCAGCTTAGGATGTTGGGCAAGTGGCTACACCTTC.

The chain recombines TRBV4-3 with TRBJ2-3; TRBD2 aligns across 10 bases. Germline-derived CDR1 and CDR2 are LGHNA and YSLEER. J gave up 0 bases and V 1 base, and 10 bases lay outside the gene matches. CDR3 length: 19 amino acids. The CDR3 here is CASSQGRSGGADSTDTQYF. The CDR3 nucleotides are TGCGCCAGCAGCCAAGGGAGGAGCGGGGGGGCCGATAGCACAGATACGCAGTATTTT.